The clone carrying this T cell receptor beta chain was seen many times. The antigen remains unidentified. The authors produced cDNA by 5'RACE using 10-nucleotide random UMIs. TCRdb passed the 5' RACE reads through MiXCR, listing each CDR3 protein once. The table records around 56,000 distinct CDR3 sequences, 24% of them present only once. Time point reported: technical triplicate 2. This entry is derived from a study of neurological immune-mediated disorders. The V gene's germline CDR1 is LGHDT and CDR2 YNNKEL (reference sequence). V was clipped by 3 bases and J by 0 bases, with 6 bases between them. This CDR3 spans 14 amino acids. Study-level results: Patients with HTLV-1-associated myelopathy showed the most TCR clonal expansion. Those with multiple sclerosis showed the least, falling below healthy controls. The absence of shared CDR3 amino acid sequences among expanded clones across subjects suggests private repertoires in all groups.

Sequenced sample: PBMCs. The V call is TRBV3-1, the J call TRBJ2-1; D gene unclear. The source is a man in his 60s with HTLV-1-associated myelopathy (HAM/TSP). CDR3 sequence: CASSQGGSYNEQFF. The CDR3 region has the DNA TGTGCCAGCAGCCAGGGTGGCTCCTACAATGAGCAGTTCTTC.